The sequence of this TCR beta chain was determined in a study of CD8+CD57+ T cells in acquired aplastic anemia. CDR3 and TCR beta VDJ profiling relied on a genomic DNA template. TCRdb re-derived calls from the reads in MiXCR, one entry per CDR3 protein. Of about half a million distinct CDR3 sequences listed, around a third are singletons. The V gene's germline CDR1 is SNHLY and CDR2 FYNNEI. The CDR3 consists of 11 residues. Trimming pared 7 bases from V and 2 bases from J, leaving 3 bases between. This clonotype was seen many times. Flow cytometry had shown expanded CD8+CD57+ cells in the patients chosen for sequencing.

The chain recombines TRBV2 with TRBJ1-5, with D uncertain. The TCR sequence derives from a human donor with aplastic anemia. Specimen: sorted CD4+, CD8+, or CD8+CD57+ T cells (not recorded which) from PBMCs. CDR3 DNA: TGTGCCAGCATTGGCAATCAGCCCCAGCATTTT. This codes for CASIGNQPQHF.